This is a list of T cell receptor beta chains from one sample in a study of blood T cells in healthy people across ages. Using its own MiXCR run on the 5' RACE reads, TCRdb lists one record per CDR3 protein. The table includes 700,000 or so distinct CDR3 sequences, approximately 22% detected once. The sample consisted of blood. The source of these receptors is a man in his 70s in good health. The CDR3 runs from the conserved cysteine through the conserved F or W. Each record gives: J gene, V gene, D gene, clone size, CDR3 DNA, CDR3 protein. The D gene is left open where the match is weak. Some rows have no size entry. The others give once, few or many, or a class for an expanded clone.

TRBJ2-1 | TRBV20-1 | TRBD1 | - | TGCAGTGCTAGACCCGGGACAGGGCTTTTGAATGAGCAGTTCTTC | CSARPGTGLLNEQFF
TRBJ2-1 | TRBV7-2 | TRBD2 | many | TGTGCCAGCAGCTCTCCATCCGGGACTAGCGGGAGGTACAATGAGCAGTTCTTC | CASSSPSGTSGRYNEQFF
TRBJ2-2 | TRBV5-1 | TRBD2 | few | TGCGCCAGCGGACTAGCGGGAGTCGTTGGCCGGGAGCTGTTTTTT | CASGLAGVVGRELFF
TRBJ2-7 | TRBV19 | - | few | TGTGCCAGTAGTACCGGACACCTTGGGTACGAGCAGTACTTC | CASSTGHLGYEQYF
TRBJ1-1 | TRBV10-3 | - | - | TGTGCCATCAGTGATCGGCAGGGAGTAGGTGAAGCTTTCTTT | CAISDRQGVGEAFF
TRBJ2-5 | TRBV6-2/TRBV6-3 | TRBD1 | - | TGTGCCAGCAGTGACTTCGGACAGGGTAAAGAGACCCAGTACTTC | CASSDFGQGKETQYF
TRBJ1-2 | TRBV12-3/TRBV12-4 | - | - | TGTGCCAGCAGTTTAGTACAGCCTTCCTCCTATGGCTACACCTTC | CASSLVQPSSYGYTF
TRBJ2-1 | TRBV20-1 | - | - | TGCAGTGCTAGAACGGGATCCTACAATGAGCAGTTCTTC | CSARTGSYNEQFF
TRBJ2-1 | TRBV12-3/TRBV12-4 | - | - | TGTGCCAGTAGGGATTTCCGGCCCTACAATGAGCAGTTCTTC | CASRDFRPYNEQFF
TRBJ2-7 | TRBV7-9 | TRBD2 | - | TGTGCCAGCAGCTCCATTTTGAGGGGTAGCGGGGGAAACTACGAGCAGTACTTC | CASSSILRGSGGNYEQYF
TRBJ2-1 | TRBV6-1 | - | many | TGTGCCAGCAGTGACAGGGGGGGGAGCAACTCCTACAATGAGCAGTTCTTC | CASSDRGGSNSYNEQFF
TRBJ1-3 | TRBV12-3/TRBV12-4 | - | - | TGTGCCAGCAGTCGACCGTTCTCTGGAAACACCATATATTTT | CASSRPFSGNTIYF
TRBJ1-1 | TRBV24-1 | - | few | TGTGCCACCAGTAACAGGGAAGGCACTGAAGCTTTCTTT | CATSNREGTEAFF
TRBJ1-5 | TRBV7-2 | - | once | TGTGCCAGCAGCTTAGGGGTTCATCAGCCCCAGCATTTT | CASSLGVHQPQHF
TRBJ1-4 | TRBV7-6 | - | - | TGTGCCAGCAGCGCAAGCCTTAATGAAAAACTGTTTTTT | CASSASLNEKLFF
TRBJ2-5 | TRBV5-1 | - | - | TGCGCCAGCAGCTTGGGTGTAGGAAAAGAGACCCAGTACTTC | CASSLGVGKETQYF
TRBJ2-7 | TRBV7-9 | - | - | TGTGCCAGCAGCTTAACCCAAAGGGCCCCAGCCGAGCAGTACTTC | CASSLTQRAPAEQYF
TRBJ1-5 | TRBV29-1 | - | few | TGCAGCGTTTCAGGGGCTGGCCAGCCCCAGCATTTT | CSVSGAGQPQHF
TRBJ2-4 | TRBV12-3/TRBV12-4 | - | many | TGTGCCAGCGGGACGACGGTCTTCAAAAACATTCAGTACTTC | CASGTTVFKNIQYF
TRBJ2-1 | TRBV20-1 | TRBD2 | - | TGCAGTGCCGTCCCCAGCGGGAGGATCAATGAGCAGTTCTTC | CSAVPSGRINEQFF
TRBJ2-3 | TRBV20-1 | TRBD2 | - | TGCAGTGCTCCCCCCCTTGGGATAGCGGGGGTCTTAGATACGCAGTATTTT | CSAPPLGIAGVLDTQYF
TRBJ1-2 | TRBV18 | - | - | TGTGCCAGCTCCCCGGACCCCGGACGGGTTAACTATGGCTACACCTTC | CASSPDPGRVNYGYTF
TRBJ2-1 | TRBV12-3/TRBV12-4 | TRBD2 | many | TGTGCCAGCAGCCGACGACTAGCGGGAACCTACAATGAGCAGTTCTTC | CASSRRLAGTYNEQFF
TRBJ2-1 | TRBV20-1 | TRBD2 | - | TGCAGTGCTAGGGCCCTGGGACTAGCCCACAATGAGCAGTTCTTC | CSARALGLAHNEQFF
TRBJ2-2 | TRBV5-1 | - | few | TGCGCCAGCAGCTTGGAGGGATTCCACACCGGGGAGCTGTTTTTT | CASSLEGFHTGELFF
TRBJ1-1 | TRBV6-5 | TRBD1 | - | TGTGCCAGCAGCCATATACAGGGGTTCACTGAAGCTTTCTTT | CASSHIQGFTEAFF
TRBJ1-5 | TRBV30 | - | few | TGTGCCTGGAGTGGGATAACATCGGATCAGCCCCAGCATTTT | CAWSGITSDQPQHF
TRBJ2-7 | TRBV29-1 | - | - | TGCAGCGGAGGGGATTACGAGCAGTACTTC | CSGGDYEQYF
TRBJ1-2 | TRBV29-1 | - | once | TGCAGCGTTGAGGCGCCGGGAGGGCTAGGCTACACCTTC | CSVEAPGGLGYTF
TRBJ2-3 | TRBV5-6 | - | few | TGTGCCAGCAGCTCGGTCGAGGGGTTTTCAGATACGCAGTATTTT | CASSSVEGFSDTQYF
TRBJ1-1 | TRBV7-8 | - | - | TGTGCCAGCAGTTCAAGCGCTCAGGGTAGAGCTTTCTTT | CASSSSAQGRAFF
TRBJ1-5 | TRBV20-1 | - | - | TGCAGTGCAAAGGACAGCGAGTCAAGTCAGCCCCAGCATTTT | CSAKDSESSQPQHF
TRBJ1-2 | TRBV24-1 | - | - | TGTGCCACCAGTGACGAGCTCGGGGGCTACACCTTC | CATSDELGGYTF
TRBJ2-2 | TRBV6-5 | - | - | TGTGCCAGCAGTTACCGGGTGGCCGGGGAGCTGTTTTTT | CASSYRVAGELFF
TRBJ2-3 | TRBV2 | - | - | TGTGCCAGCAGTCTTTATCAAGAGGGTCCAGATACGCAGTATTTT | CASSLYQEGPDTQYF
TRBJ2-1 | TRBV7-3 | TRBD2 | - | TGTGCCAGCAGCTTATACCCTAGCGGGAACTCCTACAATGAGCAGTTCTTC | CASSLYPSGNSYNEQFF
TRBJ1-1 | TRBV19 | - | - | TGTGCCAGTAGTATAGATATAAAACAAAAGGCTTTCTTT | CASSIDIKQKAFF
TRBJ2-4 | TRBV11-2 | TRBD1 | - | TGTGCCAGCTCTCAAATCCGGAGGGACAGGGGGGCCTCGGCCAAAAACATTCAGTACTTC | CASSQIRRDRGASAKNIQYF
TRBJ2-5 | TRBV6-5 | - | few | TGTGCCAGCAAGTTCCTAGCCGCGGAGACCCAGTACTTC | CASKFLAAETQYF
TRBJ2-5 | TRBV5-1 | - | few | TGCGCCAGCAGCTTGAACGGACTAAACCAAGAGACCCAGTACTTC | CASSLNGLNQETQYF